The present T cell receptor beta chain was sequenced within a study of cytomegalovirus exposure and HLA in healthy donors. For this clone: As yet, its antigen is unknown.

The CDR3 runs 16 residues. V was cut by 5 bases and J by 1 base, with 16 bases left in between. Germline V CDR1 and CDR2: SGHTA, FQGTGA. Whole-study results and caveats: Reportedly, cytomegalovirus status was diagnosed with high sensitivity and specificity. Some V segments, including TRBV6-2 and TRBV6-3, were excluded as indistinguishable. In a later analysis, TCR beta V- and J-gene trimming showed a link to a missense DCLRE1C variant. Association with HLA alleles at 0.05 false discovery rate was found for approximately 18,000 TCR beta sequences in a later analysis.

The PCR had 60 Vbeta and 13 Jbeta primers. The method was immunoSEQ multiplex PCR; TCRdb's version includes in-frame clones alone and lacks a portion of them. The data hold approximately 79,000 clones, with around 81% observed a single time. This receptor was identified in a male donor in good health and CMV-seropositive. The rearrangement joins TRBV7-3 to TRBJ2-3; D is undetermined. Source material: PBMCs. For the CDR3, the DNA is TGTGCCAGCAGCCCGAGCAACCTCCCCGGCACAGATACGCAGTATTTT. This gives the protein CASSPSNLPGTDTQYF.